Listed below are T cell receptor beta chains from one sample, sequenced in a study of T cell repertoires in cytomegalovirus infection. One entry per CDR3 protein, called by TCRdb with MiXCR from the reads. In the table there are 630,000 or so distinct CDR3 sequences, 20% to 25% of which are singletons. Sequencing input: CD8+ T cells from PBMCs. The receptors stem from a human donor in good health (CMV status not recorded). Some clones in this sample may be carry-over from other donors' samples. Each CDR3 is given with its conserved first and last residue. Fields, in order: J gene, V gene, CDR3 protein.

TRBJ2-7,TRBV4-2,CASSPPGGASYEQYF
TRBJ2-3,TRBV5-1,CASRPDRGYTDTQYF
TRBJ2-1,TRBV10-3,CVISDRDPFNREQFF
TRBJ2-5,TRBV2,CASSVSPAGVKQETQYF
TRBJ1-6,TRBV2,CASSGAGSSYNSPLHF
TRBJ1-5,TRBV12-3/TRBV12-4,CASRQGGGNQPQHF
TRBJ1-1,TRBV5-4,CASSTSGLNTEAFF
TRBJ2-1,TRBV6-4,CASSVEGSGNEQFF
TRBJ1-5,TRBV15,CATSRDFRYPTGGNQPQHF
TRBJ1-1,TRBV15,CATSRDLQNTEAFF
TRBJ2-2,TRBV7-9,CASSLPRVNTGELFF
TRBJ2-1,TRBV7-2,CASSVPGGIHPPYNEQFF
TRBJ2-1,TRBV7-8,CASSWQVRNNEQFF
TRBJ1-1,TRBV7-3,CASSYLRTDNTEAFF
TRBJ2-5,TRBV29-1,CSVEGVGGPAGTQYF
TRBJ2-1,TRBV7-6,CASSLFGGLSYNEQFF
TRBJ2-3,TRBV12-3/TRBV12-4,CASNLLGAATDTQYF
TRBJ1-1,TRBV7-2,CAILLGNTEAFF
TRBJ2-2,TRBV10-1,CASSEGGELFF
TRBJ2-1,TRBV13,CASSSRSGTGAYNEQFF
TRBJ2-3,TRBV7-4,CASSLLYRGPGADTQYF
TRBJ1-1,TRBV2,CASREGRRQLNTEAFF
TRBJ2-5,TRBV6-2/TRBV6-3,CASSPALPGGPETQYF
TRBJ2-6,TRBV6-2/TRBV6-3,CASSYRSIRLSGANVLTF
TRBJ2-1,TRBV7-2,CASSFPTAGGSLEQFF
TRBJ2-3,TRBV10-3,CAIREDPGQGRIDTQYF
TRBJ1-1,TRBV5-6,CASSLSSYAEAFF
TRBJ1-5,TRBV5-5,CASSGGVNSNQPQHF
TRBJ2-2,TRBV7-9,CASSEQGYTGELFF